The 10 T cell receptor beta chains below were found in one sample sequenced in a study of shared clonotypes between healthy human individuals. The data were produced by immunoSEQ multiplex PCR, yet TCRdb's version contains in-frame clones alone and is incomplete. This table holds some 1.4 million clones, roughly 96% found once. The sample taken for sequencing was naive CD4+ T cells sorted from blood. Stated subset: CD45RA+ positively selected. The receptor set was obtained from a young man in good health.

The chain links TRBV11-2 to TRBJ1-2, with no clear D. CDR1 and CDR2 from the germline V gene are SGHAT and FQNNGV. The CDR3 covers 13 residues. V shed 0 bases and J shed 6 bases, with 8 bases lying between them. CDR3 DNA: TGTGCCAGCAGCTTAGATGGGTATGATGGCTACACCTTC. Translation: CASSLDGYDGYTF.

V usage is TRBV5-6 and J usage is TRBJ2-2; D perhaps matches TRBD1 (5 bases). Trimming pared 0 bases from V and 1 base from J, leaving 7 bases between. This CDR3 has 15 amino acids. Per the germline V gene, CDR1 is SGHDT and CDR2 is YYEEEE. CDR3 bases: TGTGCCAGCAGCTTGGACAGGAAGAACACCGGGGAGCTGTTTTTT. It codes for CASSLDRKNTGELFF.

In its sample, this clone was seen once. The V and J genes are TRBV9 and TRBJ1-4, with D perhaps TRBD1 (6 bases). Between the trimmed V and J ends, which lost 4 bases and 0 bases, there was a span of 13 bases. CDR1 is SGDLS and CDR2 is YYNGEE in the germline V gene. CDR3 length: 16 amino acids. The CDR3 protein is CASSRTAVTTNEKLFF. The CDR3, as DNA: TGTGCCAGCAGCAGGACAGCCGTTACAACTAATGAAAAACTGTTTTTT. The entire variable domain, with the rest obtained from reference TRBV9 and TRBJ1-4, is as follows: DSGVTQTPKHLITATGQRVTLRCSPRSGDLSVYWYQQSLDQGLQFLIQYYNGEERAKGNILERFSAQQFPDLHSELNLSSLELGDSALYFCASSRTAVTTNEKLFFGSGTQLSVL.

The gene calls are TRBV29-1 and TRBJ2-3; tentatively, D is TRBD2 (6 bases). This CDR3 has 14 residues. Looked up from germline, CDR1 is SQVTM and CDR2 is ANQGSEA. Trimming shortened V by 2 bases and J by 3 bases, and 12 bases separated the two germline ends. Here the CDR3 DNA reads TGCAGCGTTGAAATTAGGCGGGAAACAGATACGCAGTATTTT. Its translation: CSVEIRRETDTQYF.

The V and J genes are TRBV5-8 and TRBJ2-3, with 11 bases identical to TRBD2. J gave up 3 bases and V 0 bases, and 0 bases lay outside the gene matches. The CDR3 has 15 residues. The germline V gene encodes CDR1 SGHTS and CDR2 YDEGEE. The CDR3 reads CASSLGLAGTDTQYF. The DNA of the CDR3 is TGTGCCAGCAGCTTGGGACTAGCGGGAACAGATACGCAGTATTTT.

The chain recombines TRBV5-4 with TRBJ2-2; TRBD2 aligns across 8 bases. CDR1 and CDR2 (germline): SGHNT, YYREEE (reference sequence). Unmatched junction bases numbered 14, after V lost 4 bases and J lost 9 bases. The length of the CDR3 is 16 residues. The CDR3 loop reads CASSPPAAGGHRELFF. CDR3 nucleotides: TGTGCCAGCAGCCCCCCCGCTGCGGGAGGTCATCGGGAGCTGTTTTTT.

CDR3 in amino acids: CASSFPRDRVNSGSYNEQFF. As DNA, the CDR3 is TGTGCCAGCAGCTTTCCCCGGGACAGGGTCAATTCGGGTTCCTACAATGAGCAGTTCTTC. This chain uses TRBV21-1 with TRBJ2-1; the table's D gene call, TRBD1, was not cross checked with the DNA. TRBV21-1 is a documented pseudogene. The CDR3 has 20 amino acids.

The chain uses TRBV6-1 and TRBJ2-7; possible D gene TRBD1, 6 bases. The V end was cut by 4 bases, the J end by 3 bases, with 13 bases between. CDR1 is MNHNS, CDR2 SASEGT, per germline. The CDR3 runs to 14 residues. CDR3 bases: TGTGCCAGCAGTGTAAGGGGGTCATTCTACGAGCAGTACTTC. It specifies CASSVRGSFYEQYF.

CDR3 protein: CASSFGGVTNYGYTF. The CDR3 DNA reads as TGTGCCAGCAGTTTCGGGGGCGTTACTAACTATGGCTACACCTTC. The V and J genes are TRBV27 and TRBJ1-2; TRBD1 might be the D (6 bases). The CDR3 contains 15 residues. Germline V gene data show CDR1 as MNHEY and CDR2 as SMNVEV (reference sequence). V shed 3 bases and J shed 0 bases, with 11 bases lying between them.

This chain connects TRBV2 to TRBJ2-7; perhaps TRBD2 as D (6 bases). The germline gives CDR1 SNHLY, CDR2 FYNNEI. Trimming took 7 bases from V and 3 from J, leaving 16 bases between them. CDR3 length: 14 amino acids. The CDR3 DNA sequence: TGTGCCAGCAACCGCGGAATCGGGAGCTACGAGCAGTACTTC. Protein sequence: CASNRGIGSYEQYF.